These 5 T cell receptor beta chains share one sample of origin, sequenced in a study of monozygotic twins with inflammatory bowel disease. Each CDR3 protein gets one entry in TCRdb, which reprocessed the 5' RACE reads and gives no DNA. Its table lists some 400,000 distinct CDR3 sequences. Sample: blood. These receptors came from a human donor with ulcerative colitis or Crohn's disease, or a healthy co-twin of an affected twin (not recorded which).

The chain couples TRBV20-1 to TRBJ1-3. There are 13 residues in the CDR3. The germline gives CDR1 DFQATT, CDR2 SNEGSKA (reference sequence). CDR3 in amino acids: CSVLGGSGNTIYF.

The CDR3 region is CASSLALALLNEQFF. The chain carries TRBV28 and TRBJ2-1. In germline, CDR1 is MDHEN, CDR2 SYDVKM. This CDR3 spans 15 amino acids.

CDR3 protein: CASSGGYEQFF. The V gene is TRBV28, the J gene TRBJ2-1; TCRdb returns TRBD1, unconfirmable since there is no DNA. CDR1 and CDR2 from the germline V gene are MDHEN and SYDVKM. The CDR3 is made up of 11 amino acids. The complete variable domain, with remaining parts taken from reference TRBV28 and TRBJ2-1, reads DVKVTQSSRYLVKRTGEKVFLECVQDMDHENMFWYRQDPGLGLRLIYFSYDVKMKEKGDIPEGYSVSREKKERFSLILESASTNQTSMYLCASSGGYEQFFGPGTRLTVL.

The V gene is TRBV6-1, the J gene TRBJ2-1; absent DNA, TCRdb's TRBD2 call cannot be checked. Per the germline V gene, CDR1 is MNHNS and CDR2 is SASEGT. This CDR3 has 16 residues. CDR3 protein: CASRRPLAGARDEQFF.

CDR3 residues: CASRRGGAIRNEQFF. V usage is TRBV3-1 and J usage is TRBJ2-1; TCRdb proposes TRBD2, but this gene call is untestable without DNA. Germline CDR1 reads LGHDT; CDR2 reads YNNKEL (reference sequence). This CDR3 is 15 amino acids long.